A single sample gave rise to the 16 T cell receptor beta chains below, sequenced in a study of cytomegalovirus exposure and HLA in healthy donors. Both 60 Vbeta primers and 13 Jbeta primers went into the PCR. Sequencing was performed with immunoSEQ multiplex PCR; in TCRdb, only in-frame clones are kept and a portion is missing. The table lists 150,000 to 200,000 clones, roughly 85% of them singletons. The specimen sequenced was PBMCs. Every receptor here comes from a woman between 50 and 59 years old in good health and CMV-seronegative.

Comments on this clone: In the same sample, other DNA sequences code for this CDR3. The rearrangement joins TRBV27 to TRBJ2-7; TRBD1 agrees at 8 bases. The CDR3 has 14 amino acids. Germline CDR1 and CDR2: MNHEY and SMNVEV (reference sequence). V trimming: 2 bases; J trimming: 2 bases; junction bases outside the gene matches: 2. The CDR3 region has the DNA TGTGCCAGCAGTTTAGGACAGGGCCCCTACGAGCAGTACTTC. Translation gives CASSLGQGPYEQYF.

This chain links TRBV5-1 with TRBJ2-3; 9 bases map to TRBD2. CDR3 length: 15 residues. With V trimmed by 1 base and J by 2 bases, 2 bases remained unmatched. Germline V gene lookup returns CDR1 SGHRS and CDR2 YFSETQ. For the CDR3, the DNA is TGCGCCAGCAGCTTGAGCGGGAGGAACACAGATACGCAGTATTTT. Protein: CASSLSGRNTDTQYF.

The V gene is TRBV5-1, the J gene TRBJ1-4; 10 bases match TRBD1. V lost 2 bases, J lost 2 bases, and 3 bases stayed unmatched. The CDR3 has 16 amino acids. Germline assignment: CDR1 SGHRS and CDR2 YFSETQ. This CDR3 reads CASSFDRGRTNEKLFF. The CDR3 nucleotides are TGCGCCAGCAGCTTCGACAGGGGGCGGACTAATGAAAAACTGTTTTTT.

The chain recombines TRBV10-1 with TRBJ2-1, with 13 bases fitting TRBD2. From germline, CDR1 is WNHNN and CDR2 SYGVQD (reference sequence). The CDR3 sequence is 18 residues long. Trimming at V came to 6 bases and at J to 0 bases, leaving 8 bases not matched to a gene. The CDR3 sequence: CASSSGTSGTSSYNEQFF. The CDR3 DNA is TGCGCCAGCAGCTCCGGGACTAGCGGGACTAGCTCCTACAATGAGCAGTTCTTC.

The gene calls are TRBV18 and TRBJ2-5, with TRBD2 identical over 7 bases. The CDR3 runs 15 residues. The germline V gene has CDR1 KGHSH and CDR2 LQKENI. V lost 4 bases to trimming and J lost 4 bases; unmatched junction nucleotides: 9. Written as DNA, the CDR3 is TGTGCCAGCTCACAACGGACGGGAGGCGCAGAGACCCAGTACTTC. Its translation: CASSQRTGGAETQYF.

This chain joins TRBV7-7 and TRBJ2-5; D is perhaps TRBD2 (7 bases). The CDR3 is 14 amino acids. Trimming shortened V by 0 bases and J by 5 bases, and 10 bases separated the two germline ends. Germline V gene data show CDR1 as SSHAT and CDR2 as FNYEAQ (reference sequence). Here the CDR3 reads CASSLAGGGETQYF. CDR3 nucleotides: TGTGCCAGCAGCTTAGCGGGAGGGGGGGAGACCCAGTACTTC.

The rearrangement uses TRBV6-4 and TRBJ2-1; D call uncertain. V gave up 4 bases and J gave up 8 bases, with 18 bases separating them. Germline CDR1 MRHNA, CDR2 SNTAGT. The CDR3 is 15 residues long. The CDR3 DNA reads TGTGCCAGCAGTGTTACAGACGACGATTGGGATGAGCAGTTCTTC. Encoded protein: CASSVTDDDWDEQFF.

The chain has TRBV28 and TRBJ1-1; 7 bases map to TRBD1. The CDR3 extends over 15 amino acids. The V segment lost 6 bases and the J segment 0 bases; nucleotides outside the gene matches: 7. CDR1 is MDHEN, CDR2 SYDVKM, per germline. CDR3 sequence: CASSPWTGLNTEAFF. CDR3 in DNA: TGTGCCAGCAGCCCTTGGACAGGCTTGAACACTGAAGCTTTCTTT.

This clone was observed once. The chain joins TRBV7-9 to TRBJ2-1; D remains unclear. This CDR3 has 14 amino acids. With 6 bases removed from V and 1 base from J, the gap between germline ends came to 10 bases. Germline V gene data show CDR1 as SEHNR and CDR2 as FQNEAQ (reference sequence). The CDR3, as DNA: TGTGCCAGCAGGGCGGCCGAATCCTACAATGAGCAGTTCTTC. Translating gives CASRAAESYNEQFF.

This clone was recorded only once. The rearrangement uses TRBV10-3 and TRBJ2-7, with 10 bases aligning to TRBD2. This CDR3 contains 15 residues. J gave up 2 bases and V 4 bases, and 5 bases lay outside the gene matches. Looked up from germline, CDR1 is ENHRY and CDR2 is SYGVKD. The CDR3: CAISALAGETYEQYF. The CDR3 DNA reads as TGTGCCATCAGTGCCCTAGCGGGAGAGACCTACGAGCAGTACTTC.

In regard to this clone: The junction differs from germline at one of its ends, possibly a read error. The sample has other DNA sequences that encode this CDR3 too. The V and J genes are TRBV29-1 and TRBJ1-1; D is possibly TRBD1 (5 bases). Germline V gene lookup returns CDR1 SQVTM and CDR2 ANQGSEA. The CDR3 runs to 11 residues. In DNA, the CDR3 is TGTAGCGTCTCAAGGTTTGGGGCGGCTTTCTTT. Translation: CSVSRFGAAFF.

CDR3 amino acids: CASILPGGGVTEAFF. As DNA, the CDR3 is TGTGCCAGCATCCTCCCAGGGGGCGGGGTCACTGAAGCTTTCTTT. The V and J genes are TRBV28 and TRBJ1-1; 8 bases match TRBD1. Trimming took 7 bases from V and 4 from J; bases not matched to a gene: 11. The CDR3 is 15 residues long. Germline V lookup: CDR1 MDHEN, CDR2 SYDVKM.

The CDR3 nucleotides read TGTGCCACCAGCAGAGATAATAGCGGGAGTGGGTCCGGGGAGCTGTTTTTT. Translated: CATSRDNSGSGSGELFF. The chain carries TRBV15 and TRBJ2-2; TRBD2 agrees at 9 bases. Losses at the gene ends were 0 bases for V and 6 bases for J; bases not matched to a gene: 8. CDR3 size: 17 residues. Germline V gives CDR1 LNHNV, CDR2 YYDKDF (reference sequence).

Note on this clone: Germline is not matched at one junction end, which may reflect a read error. DNA of the CDR3: TGTGCCAGCAGCCTGCTCGGGACAGGGGTGACAGCTACGCAGTATTTT. Protein sequence: CASSLLGTGVTATQYF. This chain links TRBV5-5 with TRBJ2-3; 10 nucleotides align to TRBD1. This CDR3 contains 16 residues. In germline, CDR1 is SGHKS, CDR2 YYEKEE (reference sequence).

The rearrangement joins TRBV6-1 to TRBJ2-7; 9 nucleotides agree with TRBD2. CDR3 length: 15 residues. J gave up 5 bases and V 7 bases, and 12 bases lay outside the gene matches. Germline-derived CDR1 and CDR2 are MNHNS and SASEGT. The CDR3 DNA follows: TGTGCCAGCACCTCGGGACTAGCTGATATGGACGAGCAGTACTTC. Protein product: CASTSGLADMDEQYF.

The chain is built from TRBV27 and TRBJ1-4; weak D call: TRBD1 (5 bases). The CDR3 is made up of 14 amino acids. Between the trimmed V and J ends, which lost 6 bases and 12 bases, there was a span of 20 bases. Germline lookup yields CDR1 MNHEY and CDR2 SMNVEV (reference sequence). DNA for the CDR3: TGTGCCAGCAGCGAGGGGCAGGGTCGGGAGGAACTGTTTTTT. This gives the protein CASSEGQGREELFF.